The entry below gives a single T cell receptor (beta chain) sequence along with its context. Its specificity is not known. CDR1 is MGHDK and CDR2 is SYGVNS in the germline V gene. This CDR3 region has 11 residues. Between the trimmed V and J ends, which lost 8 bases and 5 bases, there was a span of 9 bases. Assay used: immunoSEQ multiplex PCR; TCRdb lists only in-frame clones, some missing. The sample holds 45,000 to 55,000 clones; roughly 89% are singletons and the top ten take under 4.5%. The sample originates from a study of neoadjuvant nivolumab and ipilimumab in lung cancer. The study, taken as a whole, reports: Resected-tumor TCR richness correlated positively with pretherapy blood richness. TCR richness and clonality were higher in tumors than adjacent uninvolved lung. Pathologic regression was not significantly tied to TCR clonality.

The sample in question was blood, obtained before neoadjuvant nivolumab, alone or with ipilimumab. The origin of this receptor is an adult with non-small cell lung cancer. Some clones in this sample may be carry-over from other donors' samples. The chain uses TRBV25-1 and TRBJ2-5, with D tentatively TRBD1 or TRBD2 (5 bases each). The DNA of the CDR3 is TGTGCCAGCGGGGGTCGGGAGACCCAGTACTTC. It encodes CASGGRETQYF.